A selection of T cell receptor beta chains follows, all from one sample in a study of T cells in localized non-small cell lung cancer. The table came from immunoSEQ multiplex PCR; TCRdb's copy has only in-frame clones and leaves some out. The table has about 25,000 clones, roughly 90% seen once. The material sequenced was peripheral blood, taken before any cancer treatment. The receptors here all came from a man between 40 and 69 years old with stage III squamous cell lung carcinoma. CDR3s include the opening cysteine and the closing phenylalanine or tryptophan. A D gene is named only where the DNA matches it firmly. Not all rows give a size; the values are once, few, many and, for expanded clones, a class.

cdr3_nt: TGTGCCAGCAGCTGGACAGGCTATGGCTACACCTTC; cdr3_aa: CASSWTGYGYTF; clone_size: -; v_call: TRBV7-2; j_call: TRBJ1-2; d_call: TRBD1
cdr3_nt: TGTGCCAGCAGTGAATCGGACAGGGTGGTCGGGGAGCTGTTTTTT; cdr3_aa: CASSESDRVVGELFF; clone_size: -; v_call: TRBV2; j_call: TRBJ2-2; d_call: TRBD1
cdr3_nt: TGTGCCAGCAGCCCTCCGGGACTAGCGGCTGGGGCCAACGTCCTGACTTTC; cdr3_aa: CASSPPGLAAGANVLTF; clone_size: -; v_call: TRBV7-2; j_call: TRBJ2-6; d_call: TRBD2
cdr3_nt: TGTGCCAGCAGTTTAACCTCAACAGGGACGGGTGGCTACACCTTC; cdr3_aa: CASSLTSTGTGGYTF; clone_size: -; v_call: TRBV6-5; j_call: TRBJ1-2; d_call: -
cdr3_nt: TGCGCCAGCAGCTCTTCTACTAGCGGGGGAGCTTCCTACGAGCAGTACTTC; cdr3_aa: CASSSSTSGGASYEQYF; clone_size: -; v_call: TRBV5-1; j_call: TRBJ2-7; d_call: TRBD2
cdr3_nt: TGTGCCAGCAGTGTTGGACAGGTAATCGGGAACTATGGCTACACCTTC; cdr3_aa: CASSVGQVIGNYGYTF; clone_size: -; v_call: TRBV2; j_call: TRBJ1-2; d_call: TRBD1
cdr3_nt: TGTGCCTGGAGTGTGGGACAGAGCTCCTACGAGCAGTACTTC; cdr3_aa: CAWSVGQSSYEQYF; clone_size: -; v_call: TRBV30; j_call: TRBJ2-7; d_call: TRBD1
cdr3_nt: TGTGCCAGCAGGCAGGCAGGGGATAACTATGGCTACACCTTC; cdr3_aa: CASRQAGDNYGYTF; clone_size: -; v_call: TRBV28; j_call: TRBJ1-2; d_call: -
cdr3_nt: TGCGCCAGCAGTGATTCGAGGAACACTGAAGCTTTCTTT; cdr3_aa: CASSDSRNTEAFF; clone_size: -; v_call: TRBV10-2; j_call: TRBJ1-1; d_call: -
cdr3_nt: TGCAGCGTTGATCCCCGGGACAGGGGGGTGACCCAGTACTTC; cdr3_aa: CSVDPRDRGVTQYF; clone_size: -; v_call: TRBV29-1; j_call: TRBJ2-5; d_call: TRBD1
cdr3_nt: TGTGCCAGTAGTATAGATCAGGAATTGAACACTGAAGCTTTCTTT; cdr3_aa: CASSIDQELNTEAFF; clone_size: -; v_call: TRBV19; j_call: TRBJ1-1; d_call: -
cdr3_nt: TGTGCCAGCATCCCGACCGGGACTAGCGATACCTACGAGCAGTACTTC; cdr3_aa: CASIPTGTSDTYEQYF; clone_size: once; v_call: TRBV28; j_call: TRBJ2-7; d_call: TRBD2
cdr3_nt: TGTGCCAGCAGCTTGGAATCGGACAGGGGTTATTCACCCCTCCACTTT; cdr3_aa: CASSLESDRGYSPLHF; clone_size: -; v_call: TRBV5-4; j_call: TRBJ1-6; d_call: TRBD1
cdr3_nt: TGCGCCAGCAGCTTGGGCATCAATCAGCCCCAGCATTTT; cdr3_aa: CASSLGINQPQHF; clone_size: -; v_call: TRBV5-1; j_call: TRBJ1-5; d_call: -
cdr3_nt: TGTGCCAGCAGCTTAGCCTTTACTAGCGGGGGGGCTGCAGATACGCAGTATTTT; cdr3_aa: CASSLAFTSGGAADTQYF; clone_size: -; v_call: TRBV11-2; j_call: TRBJ2-3; d_call: TRBD2
cdr3_nt: TGTGCCAGCTCACCACCGGAGGGTATGACGTCCTACGAGCAGTACTTC; cdr3_aa: CASSPPEGMTSYEQYF; clone_size: -; v_call: TRBV18; j_call: TRBJ2-7; d_call: -
cdr3_nt: TGCGCCAGCAGCCAGGGACAGGGTGAAGCTTTCTTT; cdr3_aa: CASSQGQGEAFF; clone_size: -; v_call: TRBV4-3; j_call: TRBJ1-1; d_call: TRBD1
cdr3_nt: TGTGCCAGCAGCTTAGCAAACACGGGGTATGGGAACATTCAGTACTTC; cdr3_aa: CASSLANTGYGNIQYF; clone_size: few; v_call: TRBV7-2; j_call: TRBJ2-4; d_call: -
cdr3_nt: TGTGCCAGCAGCTTGACCGGGACAGGGGTCTCTGAGCAGTTCTTC; cdr3_aa: CASSLTGTGVSEQFF; clone_size: -; v_call: TRBV7-2; j_call: TRBJ2-1; d_call: TRBD1
cdr3_nt: TGCGCCAGCAGCACGGGACAGAGCTCTTATGGCTACACCTTC; cdr3_aa: CASSTGQSSYGYTF; clone_size: -; v_call: TRBV5-1; j_call: TRBJ1-2; d_call: TRBD1
cdr3_nt: TGTGCCAGCAGCAGAGTTTGGGGCTTCGGGGAGACCCAGTACTTC; cdr3_aa: CASSRVWGFGETQYF; clone_size: -; v_call: TRBV9; j_call: TRBJ2-5; d_call: -
cdr3_nt: TGTGCCAGCAGTTACATGCCCAGTGCCTACAATGAGCAGTTCTTC; cdr3_aa: CASSYMPSAYNEQFF; clone_size: -; v_call: TRBV6-6; j_call: TRBJ2-1; d_call: -
cdr3_nt: TGTGCCAGCAGCGCCGGGACAGGCCTGAACACTGAAGCTTTCTTT; cdr3_aa: CASSAGTGLNTEAFF; clone_size: once; v_call: TRBV9; j_call: TRBJ1-1; d_call: TRBD1
cdr3_nt: TGCGCCAGCAGCCTGGTTAGGGCTAGCGGGGGTTCCTACGAGCAGTACTTC; cdr3_aa: CASSLVRASGGSYEQYF; clone_size: -; v_call: TRBV5-1; j_call: TRBJ2-7; d_call: TRBD2
cdr3_nt: TGTGCCAGTAGTACTACCGGGACAGGGGGCCACGGCTACACCTTC; cdr3_aa: CASSTTGTGGHGYTF; clone_size: -; v_call: TRBV19; j_call: TRBJ1-2; d_call: TRBD1
cdr3_nt: TGTGCCAGCAGTCCTCGAGCCTCTGGAAACACCATATATTTT; cdr3_aa: CASSPRASGNTIYF; clone_size: once; v_call: TRBV27; j_call: TRBJ1-3; d_call: -
cdr3_nt: TGTGCCAGCAGCTTAGGGCGGGCCCGCCAAGAGACCCAGTACTTC; cdr3_aa: CASSLGRARQETQYF; clone_size: -; v_call: TRBV7-9; j_call: TRBJ2-5; d_call: -
cdr3_nt: TGTGCCAGTAGTATATTAACAGCTAGCAATCAGCCCCAGCATTTT; cdr3_aa: CASSILTASNQPQHF; clone_size: -; v_call: TRBV19; j_call: TRBJ1-5; d_call: -
cdr3_nt: TGTGCCAGCAGTCAACCCGGGTTATTCAAAAACATTCAGTACTTC; cdr3_aa: CASSQPGLFKNIQYF; clone_size: -; v_call: TRBV6-5; j_call: TRBJ2-4; d_call: -
cdr3_nt: TGTGCCAGCTCACCAAATGAGGGGAATCAGCCCCAGCATTTT; cdr3_aa: CASSPNEGNQPQHF; clone_size: few; v_call: TRBV18; j_call: TRBJ1-5; d_call: -
cdr3_nt: TGCGCCAGCAGCCCCGGATGGCAGGACAACTATGGCTACACCTTC; cdr3_aa: CASSPGWQDNYGYTF; clone_size: -; v_call: TRBV4-3; j_call: TRBJ1-2; d_call: -
cdr3_nt: TGCAGCGTTACTAGCGGGAGTACTTCCACAGATACGCAGTATTTT; cdr3_aa: CSVTSGSTSTDTQYF; clone_size: -; v_call: TRBV29-1; j_call: TRBJ2-3; d_call: TRBD2
cdr3_nt: TGTGCCAGCAGTTCTTCAGGGGGGATGGCTGAAGATTTCTTT; cdr3_aa: CASSSSGGMAEDFF; clone_size: -; v_call: TRBV6-6; j_call: TRBJ1-1; d_call: TRBD1
cdr3_nt: TGTGCCAGCAGTCGGGACGTCTCCGGGGAGCTGTTTTTT; cdr3_aa: CASSRDVSGELFF; clone_size: -; v_call: TRBV7-9; j_call: TRBJ2-2; d_call: -
cdr3_nt: TGCGCCAGCAGCCCCGAGGGGGCAGGGGGGGCCAACGTCCTGACTTTC; cdr3_aa: CASSPEGAGGANVLTF; clone_size: -; v_call: TRBV5-1; j_call: TRBJ2-6; d_call: TRBD1
cdr3_nt: TGTGCCAGCAGTCCGGGGGGTGGGGCCAACGTCCTGACTTTC; cdr3_aa: CASSPGGGANVLTF; clone_size: -; v_call: TRBV7-2; j_call: TRBJ2-6; d_call: TRBD2
cdr3_nt: TGTGCCAGCAGCAAACTTGGGAGTAGCACAGATACGCAGTATTTT; cdr3_aa: CASSKLGSSTDTQYF; clone_size: -; v_call: TRBV7-2; j_call: TRBJ2-3; d_call: -
cdr3_nt: TGTGCCAGCAGTTTGGGTGCTAGCTCCTACAATGAGCAGTTCTTC; cdr3_aa: CASSLGASSYNEQFF; clone_size: -; v_call: TRBV5-4; j_call: TRBJ2-1; d_call: -
cdr3_nt: TGCGCCAGCAGCCAAGATGCAGGGTACACCGGGGAGCTGTTTTTT; cdr3_aa: CASSQDAGYTGELFF; clone_size: few; v_call: TRBV4-3; j_call: TRBJ2-2; d_call: -
cdr3_nt: TGTGCCAGCAGCTTCGGACAGGGTGGTCAGCCCCAGCATTTT; cdr3_aa: CASSFGQGGQPQHF; clone_size: few; v_call: TRBV7-2; j_call: TRBJ1-5; d_call: TRBD1
cdr3_nt: TGTGCCAGCAGCTTAGCATGGAAAAATGGCTACACCTTC; cdr3_aa: CASSLAWKNGYTF; clone_size: -; v_call: TRBV7-2; j_call: TRBJ1-2; d_call: -
cdr3_nt: TGTGCCAGCAGGCTAGACAGGGGTGGAAACACCATATATTTT; cdr3_aa: CASRLDRGGNTIYF; clone_size: -; v_call: TRBV6-1; j_call: TRBJ1-3; d_call: TRBD1
cdr3_nt: TGCGCCAGCAGCTCCGGACTAGCGGGTGTACAAGAGACCCAGTACTTC; cdr3_aa: CASSSGLAGVQETQYF; clone_size: once; v_call: TRBV5-1; j_call: TRBJ2-5; d_call: TRBD2
cdr3_nt: TGTGCCAGCAGCCAAGGTTCAACCACCTACGAGCAGTACTTC; cdr3_aa: CASSQGSTTYEQYF; clone_size: -; v_call: TRBV4-2; j_call: TRBJ2-7; d_call: -
cdr3_nt: TGTGCCAGCGGTAGCGGCAGCTCTGGGGCCAACGTCCTGACTTTC; cdr3_aa: CASGSGSSGANVLTF; clone_size: -; v_call: TRBV27; j_call: TRBJ2-6; d_call: -
cdr3_nt: TGTGCCTGTCGACAGGGGTCTAGCTCCTATAATTCACCCCTCCACTTT; cdr3_aa: CACRQGSSSYNSPLHF; clone_size: -; v_call: TRBV30; j_call: TRBJ1-6; d_call: TRBD1
cdr3_nt: TGCGCCAGCAGCGTACAGGGGTCAGATACGCAGTATTTT; cdr3_aa: CASSVQGSDTQYF; clone_size: -; v_call: TRBV4-3; j_call: TRBJ2-3; d_call: TRBD1
cdr3_nt: TGTGCCAGCAGCTTAACCGGGACAGGGGATGGCTACACCTTC; cdr3_aa: CASSLTGTGDGYTF; clone_size: -; v_call: TRBV7-3; j_call: TRBJ1-2; d_call: TRBD1
cdr3_nt: TGTGCCAGCAGCTTAGGGTCAGCTCTGGGTGAAAAACTGTTTTTT; cdr3_aa: CASSLGSALGEKLFF; clone_size: -; v_call: TRBV7-9; j_call: TRBJ1-4; d_call: -
cdr3_nt: TGTGCCAGCGGGGAGGGGGGTGCCAAAAACATTCAGTACTTC; cdr3_aa: CASGEGGAKNIQYF; clone_size: -; v_call: TRBV28; j_call: TRBJ2-4; d_call: -
cdr3_nt: TGTGCCAGTAGACGGACAAGCGACGGCTACACCTTC; cdr3_aa: CASRRTSDGYTF; clone_size: -; v_call: TRBV19; j_call: TRBJ1-2; d_call: -
cdr3_nt: TGTGCCAGCAGCACACGCCGGGACGGGGGCTACGAGCAGTACTTC; cdr3_aa: CASSTRRDGGYEQYF; clone_size: -; v_call: TRBV5-5; j_call: TRBJ2-7; d_call: -
cdr3_nt: TGTGCCAGCACGCCGGGACCTTCCGGTTACGAGCAGTACTTC; cdr3_aa: CASTPGPSGYEQYF; clone_size: -; v_call: TRBV2; j_call: TRBJ2-7; d_call: -
cdr3_nt: TGTGCCAGCAGTTTCTCCCGAGCCTCCACAGATACGCAGTATTTT; cdr3_aa: CASSFSRASTDTQYF; clone_size: once; v_call: TRBV28; j_call: TRBJ2-3; d_call: -
cdr3_nt: TGTGCCAGCAGCGACCTATCGCGCGGAGGCTCCTACGAGCAGTACTTC; cdr3_aa: CASSDLSRGGSYEQYF; clone_size: -; v_call: TRBV2; j_call: TRBJ2-7; d_call: -
cdr3_nt: TGTGCCAGCAGTCTATCTAGACAGGGGACTAACTATGGCTACACCTTC; cdr3_aa: CASSLSRQGTNYGYTF; clone_size: -; v_call: TRBV27; j_call: TRBJ1-2; d_call: TRBD1
cdr3_nt: TGTGCCAGCAGCTTAGGACTTCTGGAGACTGAAGCTTTCTTT; cdr3_aa: CASSLGLLETEAFF; clone_size: -; v_call: TRBV7-2; j_call: TRBJ1-1; d_call: -